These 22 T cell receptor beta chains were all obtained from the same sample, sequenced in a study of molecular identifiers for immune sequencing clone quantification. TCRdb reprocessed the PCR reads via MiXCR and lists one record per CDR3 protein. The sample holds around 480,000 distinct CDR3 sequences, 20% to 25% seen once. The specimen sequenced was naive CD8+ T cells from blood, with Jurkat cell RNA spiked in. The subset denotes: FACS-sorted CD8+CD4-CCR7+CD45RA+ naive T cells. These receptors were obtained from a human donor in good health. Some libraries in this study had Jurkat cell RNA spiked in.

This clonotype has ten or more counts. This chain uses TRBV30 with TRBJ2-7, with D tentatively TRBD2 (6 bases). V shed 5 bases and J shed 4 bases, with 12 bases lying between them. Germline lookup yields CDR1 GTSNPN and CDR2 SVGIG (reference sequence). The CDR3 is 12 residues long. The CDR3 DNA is TGTGCCTGGGGGACTGGGGGATACGAGCAGTACTTC. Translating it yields CAWGTGGYEQYF.

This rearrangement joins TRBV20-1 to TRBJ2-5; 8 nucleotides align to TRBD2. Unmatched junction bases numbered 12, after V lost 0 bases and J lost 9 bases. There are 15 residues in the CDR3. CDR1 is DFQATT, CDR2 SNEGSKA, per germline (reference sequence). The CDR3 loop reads CSARDRAGVEEAQYF. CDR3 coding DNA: TGCAGTGCTAGAGATAGAGCGGGAGTTGAGGAGGCCCAGTACTTC.

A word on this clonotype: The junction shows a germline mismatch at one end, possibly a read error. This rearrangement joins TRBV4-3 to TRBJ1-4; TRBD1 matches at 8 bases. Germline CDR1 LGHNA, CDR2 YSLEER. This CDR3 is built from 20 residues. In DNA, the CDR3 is TGCGCCAGCAGCCAAGAGATCCTCCTCGGGACAGGACCTACTAATGAAAAACCGTTTTTT. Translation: CASSQEILLGTGPTNEKPFF.

CDR3 DNA sequence: TGTGCCAGCAGCTATGGGCCGTACTCCGACACCTTC. As protein: CASSYGPYSDTF. The chain employs TRBV5-6 and TRBJ1-2, with D unclear. This CDR3 contains 12 residues. CDR1 is SGHDT, CDR2 YYEEEE, per germline. Trimming took off 3 bases at V and 12 bases at J, with 15 bases between the two ends.

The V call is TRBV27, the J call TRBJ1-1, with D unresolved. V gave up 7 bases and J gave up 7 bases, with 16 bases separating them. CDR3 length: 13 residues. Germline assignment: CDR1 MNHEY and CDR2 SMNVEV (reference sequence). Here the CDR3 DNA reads TGTGCCAGCAAGGGCCGGGCCACGCTTGAAGCTTTCTTT. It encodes CASKGRATLEAFF.

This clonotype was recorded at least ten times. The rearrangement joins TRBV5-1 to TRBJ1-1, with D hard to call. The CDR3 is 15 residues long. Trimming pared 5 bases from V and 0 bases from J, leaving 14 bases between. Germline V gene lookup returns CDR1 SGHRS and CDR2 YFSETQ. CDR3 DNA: TGCGCCAGCAGGCCGGGTCTTATGATGAACACTGAAGCTTTCTTT. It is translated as CASRPGLMMNTEAFF.

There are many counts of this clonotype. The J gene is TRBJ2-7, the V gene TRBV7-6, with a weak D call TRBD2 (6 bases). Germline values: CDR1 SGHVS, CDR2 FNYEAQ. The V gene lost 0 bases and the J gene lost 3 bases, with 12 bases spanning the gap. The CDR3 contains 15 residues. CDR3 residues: CASSLAAGESYEQYF. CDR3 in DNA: TGTGCCAGCAGCTTAGCAGCGGGCGAGAGCTACGAGCAGTACTTC.

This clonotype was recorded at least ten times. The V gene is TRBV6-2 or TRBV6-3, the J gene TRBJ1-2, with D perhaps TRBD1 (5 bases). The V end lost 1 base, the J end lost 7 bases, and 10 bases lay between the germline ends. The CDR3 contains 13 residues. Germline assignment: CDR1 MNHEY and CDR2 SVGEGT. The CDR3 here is CASSYWQGGGYTF. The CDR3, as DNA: TGTGCCAGCAGTTACTGGCAGGGAGGTGGCTACACCTTC.

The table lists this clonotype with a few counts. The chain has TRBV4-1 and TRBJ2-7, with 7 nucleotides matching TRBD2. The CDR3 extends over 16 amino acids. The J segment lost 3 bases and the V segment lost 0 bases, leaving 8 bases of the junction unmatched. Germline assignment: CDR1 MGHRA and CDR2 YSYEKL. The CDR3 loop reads CASSQEFNRDYYEQYF. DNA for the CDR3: TGCGCCAGCAGCCAAGAATTTAATAGGGACTACTACGAGCAGTACTTC.

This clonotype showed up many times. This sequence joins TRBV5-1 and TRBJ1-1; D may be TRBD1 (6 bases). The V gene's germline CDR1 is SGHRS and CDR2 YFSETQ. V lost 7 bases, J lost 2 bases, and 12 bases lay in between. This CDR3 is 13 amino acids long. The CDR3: CASRGTSNTEAFF. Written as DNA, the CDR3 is TGCGCCAGCCGCGGGACATCCAACACTGAAGCTTTCTTT.

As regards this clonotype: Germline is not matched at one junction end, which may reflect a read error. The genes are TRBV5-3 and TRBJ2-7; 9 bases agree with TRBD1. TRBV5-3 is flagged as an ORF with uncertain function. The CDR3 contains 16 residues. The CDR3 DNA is TGTGCCAGCAGCTCAGAACCTCGGACAGGGGCCTACGAGCAGTACTTC. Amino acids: CASSSEPRTGAYEQYF.

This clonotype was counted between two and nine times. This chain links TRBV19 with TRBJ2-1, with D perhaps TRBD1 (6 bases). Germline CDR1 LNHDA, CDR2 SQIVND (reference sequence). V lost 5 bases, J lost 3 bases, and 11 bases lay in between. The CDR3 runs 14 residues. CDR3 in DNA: TGTGCCAGTAGTTCTGGGGGCGACTACAATGAGCAGTTCTTC. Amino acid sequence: CASSSGGDYNEQFF.

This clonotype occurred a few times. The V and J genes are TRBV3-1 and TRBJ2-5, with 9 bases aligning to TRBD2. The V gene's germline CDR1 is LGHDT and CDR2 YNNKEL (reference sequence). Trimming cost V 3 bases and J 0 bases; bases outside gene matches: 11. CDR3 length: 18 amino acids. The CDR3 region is CASSQASTSGLDQETQYF. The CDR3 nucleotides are TGTGCCAGCAGCCAGGCCTCAACTAGCGGGTTAGACCAAGAGACCCAGTACTTC.

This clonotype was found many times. CDR3 amino acids: CASSSYSGDYEQYF. Here the CDR3 DNA reads TGCGCCAGCAGCTCCTATAGCGGTGACTACGAGCAGTACTTC. The chain couples TRBV5-1 to TRBJ2-7, with D possibly being TRBD2 (6 bases). The CDR3 contains 14 residues. CDR1 SGHRS and CDR2 YFSETQ come from the germline V gene. V was clipped by 3 bases and J by 3 bases, with 13 bases between them.

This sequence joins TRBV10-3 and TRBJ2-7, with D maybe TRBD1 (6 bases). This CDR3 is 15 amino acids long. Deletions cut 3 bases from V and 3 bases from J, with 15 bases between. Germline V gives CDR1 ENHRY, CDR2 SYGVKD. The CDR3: CAISEGPGQLYEQYF. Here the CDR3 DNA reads TGTGCCATCAGTGAAGGACCGGGACAACTCTACGAGCAGTACTTC.

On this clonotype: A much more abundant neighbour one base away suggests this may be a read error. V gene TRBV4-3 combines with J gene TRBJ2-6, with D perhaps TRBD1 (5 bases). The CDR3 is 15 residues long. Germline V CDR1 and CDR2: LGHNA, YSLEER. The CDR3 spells CASSPFSSGASVLTF. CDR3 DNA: TGCGCCAGCAGCCCTTTCTCTTCTGGGGCCAGCGTCCTGACTTTC.

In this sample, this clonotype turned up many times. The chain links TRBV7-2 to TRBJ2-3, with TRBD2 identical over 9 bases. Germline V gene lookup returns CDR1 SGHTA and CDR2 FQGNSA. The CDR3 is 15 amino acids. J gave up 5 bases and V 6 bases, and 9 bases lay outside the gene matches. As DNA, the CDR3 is TGTGCCAGCAGACCAATAGCGGGAGTTAGAGATACGCAGTATTTT. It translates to CASRPIAGVRDTQYF.

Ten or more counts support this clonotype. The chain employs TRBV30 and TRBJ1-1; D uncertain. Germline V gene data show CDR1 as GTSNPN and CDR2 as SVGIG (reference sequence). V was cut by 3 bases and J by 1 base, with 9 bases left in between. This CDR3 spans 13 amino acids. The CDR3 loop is CAWRRGANTEAFF. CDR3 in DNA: TGTGCCTGGAGACGCGGAGCGAACACTGAAGCTTTCTTT. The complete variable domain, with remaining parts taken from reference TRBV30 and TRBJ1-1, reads SQTIHQWPATLVQPVGSPLSLECTVEGTSNPNLYWYRQAAGRGLQLLFYSVGIGQISSEVPQNLSASRPQDRQFILSSKKLLLSDSGFYLCAWRRGANTEAFFGQGTRLTVV.

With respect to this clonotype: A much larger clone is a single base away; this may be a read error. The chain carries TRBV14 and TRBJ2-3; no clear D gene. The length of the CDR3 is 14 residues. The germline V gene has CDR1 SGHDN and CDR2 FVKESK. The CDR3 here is CASSQDLTADMQYF. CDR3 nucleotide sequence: TGTGCCAGCAGCCAAGATCTCACGGCGGATATGCAGTATTTT.

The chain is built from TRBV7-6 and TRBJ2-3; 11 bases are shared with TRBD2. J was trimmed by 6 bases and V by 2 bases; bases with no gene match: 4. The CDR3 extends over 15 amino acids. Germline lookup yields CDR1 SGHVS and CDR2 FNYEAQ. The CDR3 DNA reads TGTGCCAGCAGCTTAATAGCGGGGGGGCGGGATACGCAGTATTTT. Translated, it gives CASSLIAGGRDTQYF.

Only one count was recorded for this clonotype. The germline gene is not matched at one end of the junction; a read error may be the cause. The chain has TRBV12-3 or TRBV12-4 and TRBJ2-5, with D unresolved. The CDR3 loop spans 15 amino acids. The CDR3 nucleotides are TGTGCCAGCGCCCCCTGGGCCAAAACTTCAGAGACCCTGTACTTC. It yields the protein CASAPWAKTSETLYF.

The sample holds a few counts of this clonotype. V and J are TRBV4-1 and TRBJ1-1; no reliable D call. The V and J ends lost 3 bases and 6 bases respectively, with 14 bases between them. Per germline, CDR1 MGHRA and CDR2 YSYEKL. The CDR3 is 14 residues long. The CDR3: CASSQVRTEAEAFF. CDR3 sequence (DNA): TGCGCCAGCAGCCAGGTCAGGACGGAGGCTGAAGCTTTCTTT.